These 11 T cell receptor beta chains originate from one sample sequenced in a study of cytomegalovirus exposure and HLA in healthy donors. This PCR relied on a set of 60 Vbeta primers and 13 Jbeta primers. TCRdb keeps only in-frame clones here, not all; method: immunoSEQ multiplex PCR. The sample comprises roughly 110,000 clones, 82% of which are singletons, and 1.6% rests with the top ten. Sample: PBMCs. These receptors all stem from a man aged 45-65 years in good health and CMV-seronegative.

The chain combines TRBV6-6 with TRBJ1-6; 7 bases map to TRBD1. After removal of 7 bases from V and 7 bases from J, the junction contained 10 bases not matched to a gene. Germline loops: CDR1 MNHNY, CDR2 SVGAGI (reference sequence). This CDR3 is 15 amino acids long. The CDR3 nucleotides are TGTGCCAGCAACCCTGGCGACAGGGTGAATTCACCCCTCCACTTT. It specifies CASNPGDRVNSPLHF.

This clone was counted a single time. The chain links TRBV15 to TRBJ2-1, with 10 bases that match TRBD2. The CDR3 has 19 residues. The germline V gene encodes CDR1 LNHNV and CDR2 YYDKDF (reference sequence). J gave up 6 bases and V 4 bases, and 18 bases lay outside the gene matches. The CDR3, as DNA: TGTGCCACCAGCAACCCGTATGGTAGCGGGGGGATTGTCCGCAATGAGCAGTTCTTC. Translation gives CATSNPYGSGGIVRNEQFF.

J is TRBJ1-5 and V is TRBV27; 8 bases match TRBD1. The CDR3 is 14 residues long. The V and J ends lost 7 bases and 6 bases, in that order; junction bases with no gene match: 8. CDR1 and CDR2 (germline): MNHEY, SMNVEV (reference sequence). The CDR3 nucleotides are TGTGCCAGCAATACACAGGGGGGACGTCAGCCCCAGCATTTT. Translation: CASNTQGGRQPQHF.

This clone was recorded only once. The J gene is TRBJ2-2, the V gene TRBV2; D is ambiguous. The CDR3 extends over 13 amino acids. From germline, CDR1 is SNHLY and CDR2 FYNNEI. Trimming took 6 bases from V and 8 from J, leaving 13 bases between them. The CDR3 DNA reads TGTGCCAGCAGGGGTGAGGTGGAAGGGGAGCTGTTTTTT. This encodes CASRGEVEGELFF.

The chain combines TRBV18 with TRBJ2-7; D possibly corresponds to TRBD2 (5 bases). In germline, CDR1 is KGHSH, CDR2 LQKENI. The CDR3 has 19 amino acids. Deletions cut 4 bases from V and 9 bases from J, with 34 bases between. CDR3 sequence (DNA): TGTGCCAGCTCACTTCAACAGCCAGTAAAGCGAGGAGCTACGAGCGGGCAGTACTTC. Translating it yields CASSLQQPVKRGATSGQYF.

The sample holds a few counts of this clone. The chain joins TRBV6-1 to TRBJ2-7; D perhaps matches TRBD2 (6 bases). This CDR3 is 12 amino acids long. Trimming removed 5 bases from V and 4 bases from J, with 9 bases in between. The V gene's germline CDR1 is MNHNS and CDR2 SASEGT. The CDR3 region has the DNA TGTGCCAGCAGTCACCGGGGGTACGAGCAGTACGTC. Its protein product is CASSHRGYEQYV.

This rearrangement joins TRBV11-3 to TRBJ2-1, with D possibly TRBD2 on 6 matching bases. The germline V and J ends were trimmed by 5 bases and 9 bases, with 17 bases remaining between them. The CDR3 has 14 residues. Germline loops: CDR1 SGHNT, CDR2 YENEEA. The CDR3 DNA reads TGTGCCAGCAGCGCGGGCATAGGGAGGATTGAGCAGTTCTTC. This gives the protein CASSAGIGRIEQFF.

This chain connects TRBV6-5 to TRBJ1-4; 10 bases are shared with TRBD1. The CDR3 runs to 16 residues. J lost 5 bases, V lost 0 bases, and 3 bases had no gene match. Germline-derived CDR1 and CDR2 are MNHEY and SVGAGI. In nucleotides, the CDR3 is TGTGCCAGCAGTTACTCGAAGGGACAGGGGAATGAAAAACTGTTTTTT. Its translation: CASSYSKGQGNEKLFF.

The gene calls are TRBV18 and TRBJ2-5; 9 bases fit TRBD2. Germline loops: CDR1 KGHSH, CDR2 LQKENI. V shed 2 bases, J shed 2 bases, and the junction held 9 bases outside the gene matches. This CDR3 is built from 17 residues. As DNA, the CDR3 is TGTGCCAGCTCACCAACACTAGCGGGTGCCCAACAAGAGACCCAGTACTTC. This codes for CASSPTLAGAQQETQYF.

V gene TRBV6-5 combines with J gene TRBJ2-1; tentatively, D is TRBD1 (5 bases). The CDR3 is 16 residues long. The V end was cut by 1 base, the J end by 0 bases, with 10 bases between. Germline CDR1 is MNHEY and CDR2 is SVGAGI. CDR3 region: CASSYLTDYSYNEQFF. The CDR3 coding sequence is TGTGCCAGCAGTTACTTGACAGATTACTCCTACAATGAGCAGTTCTTC.

This sequence joins TRBV28 and TRBJ1-6; D ambiguous. The CDR3 consists of 11 residues. V lost 11 bases to trimming and J lost 7 bases, with 9 bases between them. CDR1 is MDHEN, CDR2 SYDVKM, per germline. The CDR3: CADSGNSPLHF. The CDR3 DNA sequence: TGTGCCGATTCAGGAAATTCACCCCTCCACTTT.